Listed here are 25 T cell receptor beta chains from one sample, sequenced in a study of T cell repertoires in cytomegalovirus infection. MiXCR, run by TCRdb on the reads, gives a single entry per CDR3 protein. The sample consists of roughly 920,000 distinct CDR3 sequences, 31% of them appearing once. No antigen is known for these receptors. The source was cultured CD8+ T cells from PBMCs, collected from culture after CMV antigen stimulation. The receptors were gathered from a human donor in good health (CMV status not recorded). Some clones in this sample may be carry-over from other donors' samples.

A few counts support this clonotype. The chain uses TRBV4-3 and TRBJ1-1; D ambiguous. The germline V gene has CDR1 LGHNA and CDR2 YSLEER. V lost 0 bases and J 1 base, leaving 12 bases between the germline ends. CDR3 size: 16 residues. The CDR3 spells CASSQDWAFPNTEAFF. DNA for the CDR3: TGCGCCAGCAGCCAAGATTGGGCTTTCCCGAACACTGAAGCTTTCTTT.

This clonotype was picked up many times. The rearrangement uses TRBV7-9 and TRBJ1-2; D is ambiguous. The V gene lost 2 bases and the J gene lost 2 bases, with 15 bases spanning the gap. The CDR3 consists of 16 residues. The germline CDR1 and CDR2 sequences are SEHNR and FQNEAQ (reference sequence). CDR3 loop: CASSLYELTSNYGYTF. CDR3 bases: TGTGCCAGCAGCTTATACGAGCTGACATCAAACTATGGCTACACCTTC.

V gene TRBV6-2 or TRBV6-3 combines with J gene TRBJ2-5; no clear D. This CDR3 spans 14 amino acids. V was clipped by 1 base and J by 5 bases, with 11 bases between them. In germline, CDR1 is MNHEY, CDR2 SVGEGT. DNA of the CDR3: TGTGCCAGCAGTTACTTGGTCCCCCGGGAGACCCAGTACTTC. Its translation is CASSYLVPRETQYF.

Only a few counts were recorded for this clonotype. V is TRBV12-3 or TRBV12-4 and J is TRBJ2-3; TRBD2 might be the D (6 bases). The CDR3 is 14 residues long. V dropped 3 bases and J dropped 2 bases, with 9 bases sitting between them. In nucleotides, the CDR3 is TGTGCCAGCAGTTTGTGGGGGGTCACAGATACGCAGTATTTT. This translates into CASSLWGVTDTQYF.

The V gene is TRBV7-9, the J gene TRBJ2-1, with no clear D. CDR1 is SEHNR, CDR2 FQNEAQ, per germline (reference sequence). The CDR3 extends over 14 amino acids. Trimming removed 3 bases from V and 2 bases from J, with 8 bases in between. CDR3 residues: CASSFERPYNEQFF. In DNA, the CDR3 is TGTGCCAGCAGCTTCGAGCGCCCCTACAATGAGCAGTTCTTC.

The chain joins TRBV7-6 to TRBJ2-7, with D unclear. Trimming pared 2 bases from V and 0 bases from J, leaving 8 bases between. This CDR3 contains 14 residues. Germline V lookup: CDR1 SGHVS, CDR2 FNYEAQ. The CDR3, as DNA: TGTGCCAGCAGCTTAAAAGGGTTCTCCTACGAGCAGTACTTC. It codes for CASSLKGFSYEQYF.

This clonotype was counted many times. The genes are TRBV7-2 and TRBJ1-1; 11 nucleotides align to TRBD1. After removal of 4 bases from V and 4 bases from J, the junction contained 2 bases not matched to a gene. The CDR3 runs 14 residues. Looked up from germline, CDR1 is SGHTA and CDR2 is FQGNSA. The CDR3 DNA sequence: TGTGCCAGCAGCTGGGACAGGGGGTTCACTGAAGCTTTCTTT. Protein: CASSWDRGFTEAFF.

The chain employs TRBV5-1 and TRBJ2-7, with D hard to call. Germline CDR1 reads SGHRS; CDR2 reads YFSETQ. The CDR3 runs 11 residues. V lost 4 bases, J lost 4 bases, and 6 bases lay in between. CDR3 region: CASSTNYEQYF. Here the CDR3 DNA reads TGCGCCAGCAGCACTAATTACGAGCAGTACTTC.

This clonotype was seen only a few times. The CDR3 here is CASSLRWDRSYNSPLHF. The CDR3 DNA reads TGTGCCAGCAGTTTGAGATGGGACAGGTCCTATAATTCACCCCTCCACTTT. The rearrangement joins TRBV28 to TRBJ1-6; 8 positions match TRBD1. The germline CDR1 and CDR2 sequences are MDHEN and SYDVKM. Trimming took 3 bases from V and 1 from J; bases not matched to a gene: 5. There are 17 residues in the CDR3.

The chain combines TRBV19 with TRBJ1-5; the D gene is possibly TRBD1 (6 bases). CDR1 and CDR2 from the germline V gene are LNHDA and SQIVND (reference sequence). CDR3 size: 14 residues. V dropped 6 bases and J dropped 6 bases, with 15 bases sitting between them. The CDR3, as DNA: TGTGCCAGTAGCCTCCCGGGGGGGCTTCAGCCCCAGCATTTT. It encodes CASSLPGGLQPQHF.

J is TRBJ2-2 and V is TRBV6-5; 9 nucleotides agree with TRBD1. This CDR3 has 14 amino acids. With 6 bases clipped from V and 7 bases from J, the junction kept 6 bases outside the gene matches. CDR1 and CDR2 (germline): MNHEY, SVGAGI. The CDR3 nucleotides are TGTGCCAGCAGCTGGGACAGGGCGGACGGGGAGCTGTTTTTT. Translation: CASSWDRADGELFF.

This clonotype came up a few times. The chain is built from TRBV10-3 and TRBJ1-1; no clear D. Trimming left V 7 bases short and J 5 bases short, with 8 bases between. CDR1 and CDR2 from the germline V gene are ENHRY and SYGVKD. There are 11 residues in the CDR3. The CDR3 loop reads CAIIRGTEAFF. CDR3 nucleotide sequence: TGTGCCATCATTCGTGGAACTGAAGCTTTCTTT.

The chain recombines TRBV4-3 with TRBJ2-3; 9 bases match TRBD2. Germline lookup yields CDR1 LGHNA and CDR2 YSLEER. After removal of 4 bases from V and 6 bases from J, the junction contained 8 bases not matched to a gene. This CDR3 has 15 amino acids. This chain's CDR3 is CASSLGTSSGDTQYF. The CDR3 DNA reads TGCGCCAGCAGCCTGGGGACTAGCTCGGGCGATACGCAGTATTTT.

This clonotype appeared a few times. The chain is built from TRBV5-5 and TRBJ2-1; TRBD1 is a possible D gene (6 bases). Trimming took 1 base from V and 10 from J, leaving 12 bases between them. Germline CDR1 SGHKS, CDR2 YYEKEE (reference sequence). This CDR3 has 13 amino acids. CDR3 nucleotides: TGTGCCAGCAGCTTGTACAAGGGGGAAGAGCAGTTCTTC. It yields the protein CASSLYKGEEQFF.

V usage is TRBV11-1 and J usage is TRBJ2-5, with 7 bases aligning to TRBD1. Trimming at V came to 1 base and at J to 0 bases, leaving 2 bases not matched to a gene. In germline, CDR1 is SGHAT, CDR2 FQDESV (reference sequence). This CDR3 comprises 15 residues. The CDR3 DNA reads as TGTGCCAGCAGCTTAGAGGGGGCGAACCAAGAGACCCAGTACTTC. It translates to CASSLEGANQETQYF.

The rearrangement uses TRBV7-6 and TRBJ1-1; possibly TRBD1 for D (6 bases). V was cut by 5 bases and J by 1 base, with 14 bases left in between. CDR3 length: 15 residues. Germline V gives CDR1 SGHVS, CDR2 FNYEAQ. CDR3: CASSLRQGTNTEAFF. The CDR3 nucleotides read TGTGCCAGCAGCCTCCGTCAGGGGACGAACACTGAAGCTTTCTTT. Filled out from reference TRBV7-6 and TRBJ1-1, the complete variable domain reads GAGVSQSPRYKVTKRGQDVALRCDPISGHVSLYWYRQALGQGPEFLTYFNYEAQQDKSGLPNDRFSAERPEGSISTLTIQRTEQRDSAMYRCASSLRQGTNTEAFFGQGTRLTVV.

This clonotype has just a few counts. The chain is built from TRBV7-9 and TRBJ2-1; TRBD1 might be the D (6 bases). Germline-derived CDR1 and CDR2 are SEHNR and FQNEAQ (reference sequence). The CDR3 sequence is 18 residues long. V was cut by 5 bases and J by 3 bases, with 23 bases left in between. The CDR3 nucleotides are TGTGCCAGCAGCACGACAGTATATAGCGAGGGGGACTACAATGAGCAGTTCTTC. Translated, it gives CASSTTVYSEGDYNEQFF.

The chain carries TRBV20-1 and TRBJ2-5; D not resolved. V lost 1 base, J lost 5 bases, and 20 bases lay in between. Germline V gives CDR1 DFQATT, CDR2 SNEGSKA (reference sequence). This CDR3 region has 16 residues. CDR3 nucleotides: TGCAGTGCTAGAGGCGAAGCAGGAATGGAACCGGAGACCCAGTACTTC. This gives the protein CSARGEAGMEPETQYF.

This clonotype is a singleton in its sample. The CDR3 ends on some other residue instead of the conserved phenylalanine or tryptophan, so this is likely a read error. The chain links TRBV20-1 to TRBJ2-1; D is ambiguous. The CDR3 loop spans 12 amino acids. With 3 bases removed from V and 5 bases from J, the gap between germline ends came to 8 bases. CDR1 is DFQATT and CDR2 is SNEGSKA in the germline V gene (reference sequence). The CDR3 loop is CSARPWDNEQFS. CDR3 in DNA: TGCAGTGCTAGGCCCTGGGACAATGAGCAGTTCTCC.

The sample holds a few counts of this clonotype. This chain links TRBV7-6 with TRBJ2-3; tentative D call: TRBD1 (6 bases). The germline V and J ends were trimmed by 7 bases and 5 bases, with 13 bases remaining between them. This CDR3 contains 13 residues. Germline V lookup: CDR1 SGHVS, CDR2 FNYEAQ. CDR3 nucleotides: TGTGCCAGCAACCCAGGGGCACTAGATACGCAGTATTTT. Protein product: CASNPGALDTQYF. The full variable domain, rest sourced from reference TRBV7-6 and TRBJ2-3, is GAGVSQSPRYKVTKRGQDVALRCDPISGHVSLYWYRQALGQGPEFLTYFNYEAQQDKSGLPNDRFSAERPEGSISTLTIQRTEQRDSAMYRCASNPGALDTQYFGPGTRLTVL.

This clonotype was detected only once. This rearrangement joins TRBV5-5 to TRBJ2-3, with D possibly TRBD1 on 6 matching bases. The germline V and J ends were trimmed by 2 bases and 0 bases, with 25 bases remaining between them. This CDR3 comprises 20 residues. Germline V gives CDR1 SGHKS, CDR2 YYEKEE (reference sequence). The CDR3 protein is CASSFPGQTFLVTSTDTQYF. The CDR3 nucleotides are TGTGCCAGCAGCTTCCCTGGACAGACCTTCCTGGTGACTAGCACAGATACGCAGTATTTT.

This clonotype was counted at least ten times. The chain carries TRBV7-9 and TRBJ1-2; D is unclear. CDR3 size: 11 residues. Germline V gene sequence: CDR1 SEHNR, CDR2 FQNEAQ (reference sequence). V was trimmed by 3 bases and J by 8 bases, leaving 7 bases between them. The CDR3 DNA reads as TGTGCCAGCAGCTTTGAGGACGGCTACACCTTC. It codes for CASSFEDGYTF.

The chain is built from TRBV20-1 and TRBJ2-1, with D unclear. The CDR3 sequence is 14 residues long. The germline gives CDR1 DFQATT, CDR2 SNEGSKA (reference sequence). The V end lost 1 base, the J end lost 2 bases, and 9 bases lay between the germline ends. CDR3 coding DNA: TGCAGTGCTAGAGGACGTGAGACCTACAATGAGCAGTTCTTC. Encoded protein: CSARGRETYNEQFF.

The chain couples TRBV14 to TRBJ2-1; no firm D call. V was shortened by 4 bases and J by 5 bases, with 15 bases between the two germline ends. The CDR3 covers 15 residues. Germline V gene lookup returns CDR1 SGHDN and CDR2 FVKESK. The CDR3 loop is CASSPLRRSNNEQFF. CDR3 nucleotide sequence: TGTGCCAGCAGCCCTTTGAGGCGGTCTAACAATGAGCAGTTCTTC.

A few counts support this clonotype. The V call is TRBV12-3 or TRBV12-4, the J call TRBJ1-3; D perhaps matches TRBD1 (5 bases). The CDR3 length is 16 residues. V was trimmed by 2 bases and J by 2 bases, leaving 13 bases between them. The CDR3 here is CASSLWGFYPGNTIYF. DNA of the CDR3: TGTGCCAGCAGTTTATGGGGGTTTTACCCTGGAAACACCATATATTTT.